Listed below are T cell receptor beta chains from one sample, sequenced in a study of T cell responses to AZD1222 COVID-19 vaccine. Method: immunoSEQ multiplex PCR; TCRdb's copy keeps in-frame clones and lacks some. The sample records under 150,000 clones, about 79% being singletons. The sequencing used peripheral blood, collected 28 days after the second AZD1222 dose. These receptors came from an adult who received the AZD1222 COVID-19 vaccine. CDR3s include the opening cysteine and the closing phenylalanine or tryptophan. Each record gives: CDR3 length, V gene, D gene, J gene, clone size, CDR3 protein, CDR3 DNA. D genes are given only for firm matches. The size field is filled for only some rows; it gives once, few, many or a size class.

cdr3_length: 15
v_call: TRBV4-2
d_call: TRBD1
j_call: TRBJ1-2
clone_size: -
cdr3_aa: CASSQNSGGGYGYTF
cdr3_nt: TGTGCCAGCAGCCAGAATTCAGGGGGCGGCTATGGCTACACCTTC

cdr3_length: 13
v_call: TRBV12-3/TRBV12-4
d_call: -
j_call: TRBJ2-1
clone_size: -
cdr3_aa: CASSLANPNEQFF
cdr3_nt: TGTGCCAGCAGTTTAGCCAATCCCAATGAGCAGTTCTTC

cdr3_length: 11
v_call: TRBV2
d_call: -
j_call: TRBJ1-6
clone_size: -
cdr3_aa: CASSEDDTLHF
cdr3_nt: TGTGCCAGCAGTGAAGATGACACCCTCCACTTT

cdr3_length: 14
v_call: TRBV7-2
d_call: TRBD1
j_call: TRBJ2-3
clone_size: -
cdr3_aa: CASSYGTGEDTQYF
cdr3_nt: TGTGCCAGCAGCTACGGGACAGGGGAAGATACGCAGTATTTT

cdr3_length: 14
v_call: TRBV5-5
d_call: TRBD1
j_call: TRBJ1-5
clone_size: -
cdr3_aa: CASSTGTGNQPQHF
cdr3_nt: TGTGCCAGCAGTACCGGGACAGGGAATCAGCCCCAGCATTTT

cdr3_length: 16
v_call: TRBV4-1
d_call: -
j_call: TRBJ1-6
clone_size: -
cdr3_aa: CASSRKAESYNSPLHF
cdr3_nt: TGCGCCAGCAGCCGCAAGGCCGAATCCTATAATTCACCCCTCCACTTT

cdr3_length: 15
v_call: TRBV5-1
d_call: -
j_call: TRBJ1-2
clone_size: once
cdr3_aa: CASSLGQGFNYGYTF
cdr3_nt: TGCGCCAGCAGCTTGGGGCAGGGATTTAACTATGGCTACACCTTC

cdr3_length: 14
v_call: TRBV30
d_call: TRBD2
j_call: TRBJ2-1
clone_size: -
cdr3_aa: CAWGGVKPHNEQFF
cdr3_nt: TGTGCCTGGGGGGGGGTCAAACCCCACAATGAGCAGTTCTTC

cdr3_length: 15
v_call: TRBV7-6
d_call: -
j_call: TRBJ2-6
clone_size: -
cdr3_aa: CASSPQWAGANVLTF
cdr3_nt: TGTGCCAGCAGCCCTCAGTGGGCTGGGGCCAACGTCCTGACTTTC

cdr3_length: 16
v_call: TRBV18
d_call: TRBD1
j_call: TRBJ1-5
clone_size: -
cdr3_aa: CASSTTGGMGNQPQHF
cdr3_nt: TGTGCCAGCTCAACTACAGGGGGTATGGGCAATCAGCCCCAGCATTTT

cdr3_length: 11
v_call: TRBV2
d_call: -
j_call: TRBJ2-7
clone_size: -
cdr3_aa: CASSPGYEQYF
cdr3_nt: TGTGCCAGCAGTCCAGGGTACGAGCAGTACTTC

cdr3_length: 14
v_call: TRBV7-2
d_call: -
j_call: TRBJ2-7
clone_size: -
cdr3_aa: CASSLSAGTYEQYF
cdr3_nt: TGTGCCAGCAGCTTAAGTGCGGGGACCTACGAGCAGTACTTC

cdr3_length: 11
v_call: TRBV5-6
d_call: -
j_call: TRBJ1-2
clone_size: -
cdr3_aa: CASTLGGGYTF
cdr3_nt: TGTGCCAGCACCCTCGGGGGTGGCTACACCTTC

cdr3_length: 14
v_call: TRBV28
d_call: -
j_call: TRBJ1-2
clone_size: -
cdr3_aa: CASNFLGGNYGYTF
cdr3_nt: TGTGCCAGCAACTTTCTCGGGGGGAACTATGGCTACACCTTC

cdr3_length: 14
v_call: TRBV30
d_call: -
j_call: TRBJ1-5
clone_size: once
cdr3_aa: CAWSPDSLNQPQHF
cdr3_nt: TGTGCCTGGAGTCCAGACTCCCTCAATCAGCCCCAGCATTTT

cdr3_length: 16
v_call: TRBV28
d_call: -
j_call: TRBJ1-2
clone_size: -
cdr3_aa: CASSLTSSVGGYGYTF
cdr3_nt: TGTGCCAGCAGTTTAACGTCCAGCGTAGGGGGCTATGGCTACACCTTC

cdr3_length: 14
v_call: TRBV6-4
d_call: -
j_call: TRBJ2-3
clone_size: -
cdr3_aa: CASRQGPYTDTQYF
cdr3_nt: TGTGCCAGCAGGCAGGGACCATACACAGATACGCAGTATTTT

cdr3_length: 12
v_call: TRBV12-3/TRBV12-4
d_call: -
j_call: TRBJ2-7
clone_size: -
cdr3_aa: CASSMGLREQYF
cdr3_nt: TGTGCCAGCAGCATGGGCCTCCGGGAGCAGTACTTC

cdr3_length: 16
v_call: TRBV7-9
d_call: -
j_call: TRBJ1-3
clone_size: once
cdr3_aa: CASSLGWGVSGNTIYF
cdr3_nt: TGTGCCAGCAGCTTAGGTTGGGGCGTCTCTGGAAACACCATATATTTT

cdr3_length: 12
v_call: TRBV7-9
d_call: -
j_call: TRBJ2-5
clone_size: -
cdr3_aa: CASRTVQETQYF
cdr3_nt: TGTGCCAGTAGGACAGTCCAAGAGACCCAGTACTTC

cdr3_length: 15
v_call: TRBV10-3
d_call: TRBD2
j_call: TRBJ2-3
clone_size: once
cdr3_aa: CATSGTSGGTDTQYF
cdr3_nt: TGTGCCACCTCCGGGACTAGCGGGGGCACAGATACGCAGTATTTT

cdr3_length: 13
v_call: TRBV6-2/TRBV6-3
d_call: TRBD1
j_call: TRBJ1-5
clone_size: -
cdr3_aa: CASSPGGRQPQHF
cdr3_nt: TGTGCCAGCAGTCCAGGGGGCCGCCAGCCCCAGCATTTT

cdr3_length: 15
v_call: TRBV19
d_call: -
j_call: TRBJ2-1
clone_size: -
cdr3_aa: CASSIGQFSYNEQFF
cdr3_nt: TGTGCCAGTAGTATCGGACAGTTCTCCTACAATGAGCAGTTCTTC

cdr3_length: 15
v_call: TRBV9
d_call: TRBD2
j_call: TRBJ2-7
clone_size: -
cdr3_aa: CASSPGLAPNNEQYF
cdr3_nt: TGTGCCAGCAGCCCCGGACTAGCGCCCAACAACGAGCAGTACTTC

cdr3_length: 12
v_call: TRBV18
d_call: TRBD1
j_call: TRBJ2-3
clone_size: few
cdr3_aa: CASSAGGDTQYF
cdr3_nt: TGTGCCAGCTCTGCAGGGGGCGATACGCAGTATTTT

cdr3_length: 18
v_call: TRBV3-1/TRBV3-2
d_call: -
j_call: TRBJ2-6
clone_size: -
cdr3_aa: CASSQDRDNPSGANVLTF
cdr3_nt: TGTGCCAGCAGCCAAGATCGGGACAACCCTTCTGGGGCCAACGTCCTGACTTTC

cdr3_length: 16
v_call: TRBV3-1/TRBV3-2
d_call: -
j_call: TRBJ2-2
clone_size: -
cdr3_aa: CASSQGRGSNTGELFF
cdr3_nt: TGTGCCAGCAGCCAAGGTCGAGGTTCGAACACCGGGGAGCTGTTTTTT

cdr3_length: 15
v_call: TRBV14
d_call: -
j_call: TRBJ1-6
clone_size: -
cdr3_aa: CASSQMGRDNSPLHF
cdr3_nt: TGTGCCAGCAGCCAGATGGGACGGGACAATTCACCCCTCCACTTT

cdr3_length: 14
v_call: TRBV28
d_call: TRBD2
j_call: TRBJ2-5
clone_size: -
cdr3_aa: CASTLAGGPGTQYF
cdr3_nt: TGTGCCAGCACACTAGCGGGGGGGCCTGGGACCCAGTACTTC

cdr3_length: 16
v_call: TRBV5-1
d_call: -
j_call: TRBJ1-2
clone_size: -
cdr3_aa: CASSFRARARPDGYTF
cdr3_nt: TGCGCCAGCAGCTTTAGGGCTCGGGCAAGGCCGGACGGCTACACCTTC

cdr3_length: 15
v_call: TRBV5-6
d_call: TRBD2
j_call: TRBJ2-3
clone_size: -
cdr3_aa: CASSSGTRGGDTQYF
cdr3_nt: TGTGCCAGCAGCTCCGGGACTAGGGGTGGAGATACGCAGTATTTT

cdr3_length: 13
v_call: TRBV11-2
d_call: -
j_call: TRBJ1-1
clone_size: -
cdr3_aa: CASSLRGNTEAFF
cdr3_nt: TGTGCCAGCAGCTTACGGGGGAACACTGAAGCTTTCTTT

cdr3_length: 14
v_call: TRBV13
d_call: TRBD1
j_call: TRBJ1-2
clone_size: -
cdr3_aa: CASSNSGQGGGYTF
cdr3_nt: TGTGCCAGCAGCAACAGCGGACAGGGTGGTGGCTACACCTTC

cdr3_length: 20
v_call: TRBV5-1
d_call: TRBD1
j_call: TRBJ1-2
clone_size: -
cdr3_aa: CASSQIPRGGQGAREFGYTF
cdr3_nt: TGCGCCAGCAGCCAAATCCCCCGCGGGGGACAGGGGGCCAGGGAGTTTGGCTACACCTTC

cdr3_length: 16
v_call: TRBV7-9
d_call: -
j_call: TRBJ2-3
clone_size: once
cdr3_aa: CASSRLSSIGTDTQYF
cdr3_nt: TGTGCCAGCAGCAGATTAAGTAGCATAGGCACAGATACGCAGTATTTT

cdr3_length: 12
v_call: TRBV5-1
d_call: -
j_call: TRBJ2-7
clone_size: -
cdr3_aa: CASSLANYEQYF
cdr3_nt: TGCGCCAGCAGCTTAGCGAACTACGAGCAGTACTTC

cdr3_length: 14
v_call: TRBV12-5
d_call: -
j_call: TRBJ1-2
clone_size: -
cdr3_aa: CASGLEGIGHGYTF
cdr3_nt: TGTGCTAGTGGTTTGGAAGGGATAGGTCATGGCTACACCTTC

cdr3_length: 13
v_call: TRBV5-1
d_call: TRBD1
j_call: TRBJ1-1
clone_size: -
cdr3_aa: CASSLDRGREAFF
cdr3_nt: TGCGCCAGCAGCTTAGACAGGGGGCGTGAAGCTTTCTTT

cdr3_length: 16
v_call: TRBV18
d_call: TRBD1
j_call: TRBJ2-5
clone_size: -
cdr3_aa: CASSMTGGAAGETQYF
cdr3_nt: TGTGCCAGCTCAATGACAGGGGGCGCGGCGGGGGAGACCCAGTACTTC

cdr3_length: 14
v_call: TRBV5-4
d_call: TRBD1
j_call: TRBJ1-1
clone_size: -
cdr3_aa: CASSLTGGNTEAFF
cdr3_nt: TGTGCCAGCAGCTTGACAGGGGGGAACACTGAAGCTTTCTTT

cdr3_length: 14
v_call: TRBV7-8
d_call: -
j_call: TRBJ1-2
clone_size: -
cdr3_aa: CASSLRWGDYGYTF
cdr3_nt: TGTGCCAGCAGCTTACGATGGGGGGACTATGGCTACACCTTC

cdr3_length: 12
v_call: TRBV27
d_call: -
j_call: TRBJ2-7
clone_size: -
cdr3_aa: CASMGGFHEQYF
cdr3_nt: TGTGCCAGCATGGGAGGTTTCCACGAGCAGTACTTC

cdr3_length: 16
v_call: TRBV15
d_call: -
j_call: TRBJ2-7
clone_size: -
cdr3_aa: CATSRGRAGTKGEQYF
cdr3_nt: TGTGCCACCAGCAGAGGAAGGGCAGGGACCAAGGGGGAGCAGTACTTC

cdr3_length: 15
v_call: TRBV5-5
d_call: -
j_call: TRBJ1-6
clone_size: -
cdr3_aa: CASSGGDPTYSPLHF
cdr3_nt: TGTGCCAGCAGCGGCGGGGACCCCACGTATTCACCCCTCCACTTT

cdr3_length: 13
v_call: TRBV9
d_call: TRBD1
j_call: TRBJ2-3
clone_size: -
cdr3_aa: CASSVGQGDTQYF
cdr3_nt: TGTGCCAGCAGCGTAGGACAGGGAGATACGCAGTATTTT

cdr3_length: 15
v_call: TRBV7-8
d_call: TRBD1
j_call: TRBJ2-5
clone_size: -
cdr3_aa: CASSTRQGEFETQYF
cdr3_nt: TGTGCCAGCAGCACCCGACAGGGGGAGTTTGAGACCCAGTACTTC

cdr3_length: 13
v_call: TRBV28
d_call: -
j_call: TRBJ1-1
clone_size: -
cdr3_aa: CASSFRVNTEAFF
cdr3_nt: TGTGCCAGCAGTTTTAGGGTGAACACTGAAGCTTTCTTT